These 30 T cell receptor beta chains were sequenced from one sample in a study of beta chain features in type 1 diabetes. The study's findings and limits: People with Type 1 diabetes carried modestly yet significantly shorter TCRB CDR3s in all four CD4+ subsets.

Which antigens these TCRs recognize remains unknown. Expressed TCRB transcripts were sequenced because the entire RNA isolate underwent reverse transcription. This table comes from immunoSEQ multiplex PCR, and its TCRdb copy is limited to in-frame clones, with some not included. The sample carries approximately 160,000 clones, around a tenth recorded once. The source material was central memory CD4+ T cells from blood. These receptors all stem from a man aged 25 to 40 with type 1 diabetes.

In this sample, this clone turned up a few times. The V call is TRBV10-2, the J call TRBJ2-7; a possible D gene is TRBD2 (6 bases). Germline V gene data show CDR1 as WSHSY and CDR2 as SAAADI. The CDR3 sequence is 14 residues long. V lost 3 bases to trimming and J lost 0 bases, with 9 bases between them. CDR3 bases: TGCGCCAGCAGTGAAGGCGGGGCCTCCTACGAGCAGTACTTC. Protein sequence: CASSEGGASYEQYF.

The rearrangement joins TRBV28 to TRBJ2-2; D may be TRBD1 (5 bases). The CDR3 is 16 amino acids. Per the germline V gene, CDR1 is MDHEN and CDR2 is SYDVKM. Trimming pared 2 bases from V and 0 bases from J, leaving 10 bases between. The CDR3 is CASSLRRAPNTGELFF. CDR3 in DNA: TGTGCCAGCAGTTTACGCAGGGCCCCGAACACCGGGGAGCTGTTTTTT.

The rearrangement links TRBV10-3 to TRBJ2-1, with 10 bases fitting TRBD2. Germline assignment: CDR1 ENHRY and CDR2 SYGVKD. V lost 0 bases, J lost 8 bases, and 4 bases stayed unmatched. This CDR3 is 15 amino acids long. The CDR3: CAISESLAGGYEQFF. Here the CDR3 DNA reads TGTGCCATCAGTGAGTCTTTAGCGGGAGGATATGAGCAGTTCTTC.

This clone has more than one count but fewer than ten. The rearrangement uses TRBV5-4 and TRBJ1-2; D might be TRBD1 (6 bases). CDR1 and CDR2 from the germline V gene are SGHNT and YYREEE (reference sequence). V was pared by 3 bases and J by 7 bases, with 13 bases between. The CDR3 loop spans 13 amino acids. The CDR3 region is CASSWDISGGYTF. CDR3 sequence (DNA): TGTGCCAGCAGCTGGGACATATCTGGTGGCTACACCTTC. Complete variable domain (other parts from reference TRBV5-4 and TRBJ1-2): ETGVTQSPTHLIKTRGQQVTLRCSSQSGHNTVSWYQQALGQGPQFIFQYYREEENGRGNFPPRFSGLQFPNYSSELNVNALELDDSALYLCASSWDISGGYTFGSGTRLTVV.

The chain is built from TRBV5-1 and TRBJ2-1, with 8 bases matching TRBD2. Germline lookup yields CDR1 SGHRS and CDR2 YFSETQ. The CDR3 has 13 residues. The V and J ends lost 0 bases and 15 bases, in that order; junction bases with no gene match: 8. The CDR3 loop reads CASSLDPGGLAFF. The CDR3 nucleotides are TGCGCCAGCAGCTTGGATCCGGGAGGGTTAGCGTTCTTC.

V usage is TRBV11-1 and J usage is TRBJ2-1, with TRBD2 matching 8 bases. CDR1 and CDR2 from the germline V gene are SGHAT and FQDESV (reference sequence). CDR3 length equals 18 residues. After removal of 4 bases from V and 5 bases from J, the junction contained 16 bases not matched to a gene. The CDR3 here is CASSSGPYSGAGHNEQFF. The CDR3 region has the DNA TGTGCCAGCAGCTCCGGGCCCTATAGCGGGGCGGGGCACAATGAGCAGTTCTTC.

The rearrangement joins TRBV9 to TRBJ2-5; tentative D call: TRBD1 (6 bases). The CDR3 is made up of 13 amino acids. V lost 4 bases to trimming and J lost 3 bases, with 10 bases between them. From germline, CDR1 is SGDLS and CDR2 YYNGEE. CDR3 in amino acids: CASSRTAKETQYF. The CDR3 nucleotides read TGTGCCAGCAGCCGGACAGCGAAAGAGACCCAGTACTTC.

DNA for the CDR3: TGCGCCAGCAGCTGGGGGGGGCAAGAGACCCAGTACTTC. The encoded protein is CASSWGGQETQYF. The V and J genes are TRBV5-1 and TRBJ2-5, with 7 positions matching TRBD2. The CDR3 has 13 amino acids. V gave up 3 bases and J gave up 2 bases; unmatched junction bases: 1. From germline, CDR1 is SGHRS and CDR2 YFSETQ.

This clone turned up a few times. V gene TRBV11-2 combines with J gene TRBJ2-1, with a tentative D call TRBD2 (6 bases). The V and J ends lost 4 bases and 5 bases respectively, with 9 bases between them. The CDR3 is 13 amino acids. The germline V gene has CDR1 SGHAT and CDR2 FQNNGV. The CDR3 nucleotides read TGTGCCAGCAGCTCGGGACTTAACAATGAGCAGTTCTTC. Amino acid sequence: CASSSGLNNEQFF.

The CDR3 DNA reads as TGCGCCAGCAGCCCAAGACTAGTACAAGAGACCCAGTACTTC. Encoded protein: CASSPRLVQETQYF. The rearrangement links TRBV5-1 to TRBJ2-5; D may be TRBD2 (6 bases). The CDR3 is 14 residues long. V lost 4 bases to trimming and J lost 2 bases, with 12 bases between them. Germline-derived CDR1 and CDR2 are SGHRS and YFSETQ.

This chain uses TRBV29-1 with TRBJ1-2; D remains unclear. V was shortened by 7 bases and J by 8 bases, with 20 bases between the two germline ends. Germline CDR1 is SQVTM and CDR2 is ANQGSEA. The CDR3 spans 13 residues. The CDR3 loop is CSATLASGDGYTF. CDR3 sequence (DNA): TGCAGCGCTACGCTGGCCAGTGGAGACGGCTACACCTTC. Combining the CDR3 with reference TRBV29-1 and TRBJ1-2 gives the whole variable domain SAVISQKPSRDICQRGTSLTIQCQVDSQVTMMFWYRQQPGQSLTLIATANQGSEATYESGFVIDKFPISRPNLTFSTLTVSNMSPEDSSIYLCSATLASGDGYTFGSGTRLTVV.

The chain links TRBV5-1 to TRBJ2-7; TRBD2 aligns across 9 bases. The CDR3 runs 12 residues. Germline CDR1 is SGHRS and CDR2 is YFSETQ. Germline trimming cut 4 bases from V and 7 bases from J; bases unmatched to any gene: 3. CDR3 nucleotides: TGCGCCAGCAGCGCGGGGGGGAGAGAGCAGTACTTC. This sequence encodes CASSAGGREQYF. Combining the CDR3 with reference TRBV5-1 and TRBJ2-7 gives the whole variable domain KAGVTQTPRYLIKTRGQQVTLSCSPISGHRSVSWYQQTPGQGLQFLFEYFSETQRNKGNFPGRFSGRQFSNSRSEMNVSTLELGDSALYLCASSAGGREQYFGPGTRLTVT.

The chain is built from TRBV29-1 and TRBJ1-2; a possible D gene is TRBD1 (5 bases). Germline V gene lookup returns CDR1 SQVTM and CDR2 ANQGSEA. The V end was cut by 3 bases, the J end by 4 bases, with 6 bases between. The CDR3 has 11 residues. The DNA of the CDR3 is TGCAGCGTTGACGGGGGCTATGGCTACACCTTC. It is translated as CSVDGGYGYTF. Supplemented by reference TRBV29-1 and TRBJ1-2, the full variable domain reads SAVISQKPSRDICQRGTSLTIQCQVDSQVTMMFWYRQQPGQSLTLIATANQGSEATYESGFVIDKFPISRPNLTFSTLTVSNMSPEDSSIYLCSVDGGYGYTFGSGTRLTVV.

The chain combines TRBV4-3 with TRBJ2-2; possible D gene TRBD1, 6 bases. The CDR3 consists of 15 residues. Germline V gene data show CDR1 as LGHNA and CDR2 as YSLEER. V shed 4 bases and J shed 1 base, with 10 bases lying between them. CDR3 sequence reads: CASSPLTGNTGELFF. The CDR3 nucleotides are TGCGCCAGCAGCCCATTGACAGGGAACACCGGGGAGCTGTTTTTT.

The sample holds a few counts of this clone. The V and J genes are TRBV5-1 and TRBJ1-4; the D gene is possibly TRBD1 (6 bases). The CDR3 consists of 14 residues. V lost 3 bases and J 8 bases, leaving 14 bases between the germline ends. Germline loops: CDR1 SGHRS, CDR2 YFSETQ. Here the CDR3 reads CASSSGQLGEKLFF. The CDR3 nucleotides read TGCGCCAGCAGCTCGGGACAATTGGGGGAAAAACTGTTTTTT.

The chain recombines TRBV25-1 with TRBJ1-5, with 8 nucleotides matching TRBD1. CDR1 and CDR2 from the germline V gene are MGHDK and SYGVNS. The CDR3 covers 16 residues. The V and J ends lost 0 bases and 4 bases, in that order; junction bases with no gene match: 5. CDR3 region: CASSEYRGRANQPQHF. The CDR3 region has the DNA TGTGCCAGCAGTGAATACAGGGGGCGAGCAAATCAGCCCCAGCATTTT.

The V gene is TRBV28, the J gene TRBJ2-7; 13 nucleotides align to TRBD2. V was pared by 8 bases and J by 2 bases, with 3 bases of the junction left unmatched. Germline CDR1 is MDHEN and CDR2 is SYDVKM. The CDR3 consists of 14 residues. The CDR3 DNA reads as TGTGCCAGCCTGACTAGCGGGGGGACCTACGAGCAGTACTTC. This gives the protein CASLTSGGTYEQYF.

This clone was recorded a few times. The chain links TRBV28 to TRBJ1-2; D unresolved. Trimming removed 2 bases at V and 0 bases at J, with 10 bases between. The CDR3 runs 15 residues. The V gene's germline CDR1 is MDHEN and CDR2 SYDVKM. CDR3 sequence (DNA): TGTGCCAGCAGTTTAAATGGCCTAGCTAACTATGGCTACACCTTC. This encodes CASSLNGLANYGYTF.

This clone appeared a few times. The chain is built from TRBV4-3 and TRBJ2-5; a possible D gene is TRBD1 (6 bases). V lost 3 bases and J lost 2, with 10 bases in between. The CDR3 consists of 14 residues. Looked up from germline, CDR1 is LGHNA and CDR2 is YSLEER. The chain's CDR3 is CASSHGQRQETQYF. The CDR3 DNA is TGCGCCAGCAGCCACGGACAGAGGCAAGAGACCCAGTACTTC.

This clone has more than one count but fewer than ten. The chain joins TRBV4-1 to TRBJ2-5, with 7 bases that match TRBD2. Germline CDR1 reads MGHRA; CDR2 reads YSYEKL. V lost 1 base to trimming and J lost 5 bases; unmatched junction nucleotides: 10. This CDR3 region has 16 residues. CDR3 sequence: CASSQVSGQREETQYF. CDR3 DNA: TGCGCCAGCAGCCAAGTTAGCGGGCAAAGGGAGGAGACCCAGTACTTC.

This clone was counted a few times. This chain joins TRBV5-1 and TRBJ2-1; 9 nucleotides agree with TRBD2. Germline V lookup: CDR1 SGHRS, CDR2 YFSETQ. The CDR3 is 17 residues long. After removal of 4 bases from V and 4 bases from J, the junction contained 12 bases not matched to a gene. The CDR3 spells CASSIRASGEGYNEQFF. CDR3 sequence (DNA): TGCGCCAGCAGCATACGAGCTAGCGGGGAAGGGTACAATGAGCAGTTCTTC.

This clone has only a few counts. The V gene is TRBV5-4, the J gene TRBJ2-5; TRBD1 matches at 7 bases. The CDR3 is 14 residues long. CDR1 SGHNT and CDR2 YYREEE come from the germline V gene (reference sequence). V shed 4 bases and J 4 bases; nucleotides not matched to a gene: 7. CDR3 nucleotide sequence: TGTGCCAGCAGCCGGGACAGAGGTGCAGAGACCCAGTACTTC. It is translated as CASSRDRGAETQYF.

This CDR3 is CASSLDPISSGSYNEQFF. The CDR3 region has the DNA TGTGCCAGCAGCTTGGACCCCATCTCTAGCGGCTCCTACAATGAGCAGTTCTTC. The chain links TRBV5-4 to TRBJ2-1; 7 nucleotides line up with TRBD2. This CDR3 is 18 amino acids long. The ends lost 0 bases at V and 0 bases at J; junction bases unmatched: 9. CDR1 and CDR2 (germline): SGHNT, YYREEE (reference sequence).

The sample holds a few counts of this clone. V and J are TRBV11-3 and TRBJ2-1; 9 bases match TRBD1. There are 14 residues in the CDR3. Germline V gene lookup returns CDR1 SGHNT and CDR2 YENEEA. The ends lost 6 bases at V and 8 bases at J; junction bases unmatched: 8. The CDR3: CASSIQGASDEQFF. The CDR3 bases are TGTGCCAGCAGTATACAGGGGGCAAGCGATGAGCAGTTCTTC.

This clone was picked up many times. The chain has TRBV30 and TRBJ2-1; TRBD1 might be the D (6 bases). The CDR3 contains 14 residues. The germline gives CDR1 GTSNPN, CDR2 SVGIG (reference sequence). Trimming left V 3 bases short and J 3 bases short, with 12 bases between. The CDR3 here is CAWSAQGIYNEQFF. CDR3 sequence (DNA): TGTGCCTGGAGCGCACAGGGAATCTACAATGAGCAGTTCTTC.

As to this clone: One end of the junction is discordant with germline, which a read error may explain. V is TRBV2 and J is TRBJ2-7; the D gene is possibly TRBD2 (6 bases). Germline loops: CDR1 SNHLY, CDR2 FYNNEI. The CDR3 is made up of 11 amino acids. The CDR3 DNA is TGTGCCAGCAGTGAAGCCGAGACTAGGATCTTC. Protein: CASSEAETRIF.

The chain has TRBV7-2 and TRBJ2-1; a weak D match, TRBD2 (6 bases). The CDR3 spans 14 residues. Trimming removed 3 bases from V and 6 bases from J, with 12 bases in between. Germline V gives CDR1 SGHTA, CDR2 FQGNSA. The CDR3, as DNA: TGTGCCAGCAGCTTCAGGAGGGTGGGCAATGAGCAGTTCTTC. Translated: CASSFRRVGNEQFF.

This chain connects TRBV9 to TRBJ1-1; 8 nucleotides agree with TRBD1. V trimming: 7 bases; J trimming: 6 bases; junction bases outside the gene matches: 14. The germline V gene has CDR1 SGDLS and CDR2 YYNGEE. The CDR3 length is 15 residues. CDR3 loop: CASGKSGQGDSEAFF. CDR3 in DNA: TGTGCCAGCGGTAAAAGCGGACAGGGAGATTCTGAAGCTTTCTTT.

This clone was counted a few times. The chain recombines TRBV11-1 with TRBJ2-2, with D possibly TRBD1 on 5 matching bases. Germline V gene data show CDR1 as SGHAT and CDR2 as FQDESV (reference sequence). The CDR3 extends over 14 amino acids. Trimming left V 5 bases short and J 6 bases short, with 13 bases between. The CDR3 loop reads CASSRDRSSGELFF. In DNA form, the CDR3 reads TGTGCCAGCAGCCGAGACAGATCCTCCGGGGAGCTGTTTTTT. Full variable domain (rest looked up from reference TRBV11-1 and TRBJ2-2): EAEVAQSPRYKITEKSQAVAFWCDPISGHATLYWYRQILGQGPELLVQFQDESVVDDSQLPKDRFSAERLKGVDSTLKIQPAELGDSAMYLCASSRDRSSGELFFGEGSRLTVL.

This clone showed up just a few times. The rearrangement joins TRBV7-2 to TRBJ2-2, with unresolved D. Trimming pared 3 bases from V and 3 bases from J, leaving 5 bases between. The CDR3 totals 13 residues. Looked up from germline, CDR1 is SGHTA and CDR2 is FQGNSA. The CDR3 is CASSFLHTGELFF. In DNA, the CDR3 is TGTGCCAGCAGCTTCCTACACACCGGGGAGCTGTTTTTT.